This T cell receptor beta chain originates from a study of T cell repertoires in ileal Crohn's disease. General study points: Active smokers at surgery had more clonal expansions than non-smokers.

Generated by immunoSEQ multiplex PCR, the TCRdb table keeps only in-frame clones and is missing some. Of 910 or so clones listed, around 83% are singletons. V dropped 5 bases and J dropped 16; count of bases not matched to a gene: 9. The CDR3 runs 14 residues. Germline values: CDR1 LNHDA, CDR2 SQIVND (reference sequence). As for this clone: The target antigen is unknown.

The receptor's source is an adult with Crohn's disease. The specimen sequenced was ileal tissue. This chain uses TRBV19 with TRBJ2-4, with 15 bases that match TRBD2. The CDR3 here is CASSVGLAGGECYF. CDR3 nucleotides: TGTGCCAGTAGTGTCGGACTAGCGGGGGGGGAATGCTACTTC.